This TCR beta chain is drawn from a study of technical replicates of blood from a handful of donors. TCRdb keeps only in-frame clones here, not all; method: immunoSEQ multiplex PCR. This sample carries 65,000 to 95,000 clones, over 80% of them seen once, and the ten largest clones take 0.27%. The CDR3 is 12 amino acids. V gave up 6 bases and J gave up 4 bases; unmatched junction bases: 2. The germline gives CDR1 SNHLY, CDR2 FYNNEI. Sequenced sample: T cells isolated from PBMCs. The chain has TRBV2 and TRBJ1-2; 7 nucleotides match TRBD1. This clonotype was sampled from a human donor in good health. CDR3 in DNA: TGTGCCAGCAGGGACAGGTCCTATGGCTACACCTTC. Protein: CASRDRSYGYTF.